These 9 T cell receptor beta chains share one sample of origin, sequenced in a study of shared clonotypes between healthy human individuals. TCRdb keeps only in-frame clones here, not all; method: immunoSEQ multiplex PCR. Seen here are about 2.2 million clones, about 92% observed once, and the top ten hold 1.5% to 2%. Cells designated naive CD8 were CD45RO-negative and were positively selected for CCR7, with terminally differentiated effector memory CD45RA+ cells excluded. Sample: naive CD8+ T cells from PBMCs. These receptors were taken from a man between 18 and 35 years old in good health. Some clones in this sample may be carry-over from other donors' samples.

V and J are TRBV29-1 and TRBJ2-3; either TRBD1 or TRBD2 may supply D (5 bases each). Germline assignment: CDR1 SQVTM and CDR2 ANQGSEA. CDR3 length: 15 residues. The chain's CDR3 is CRAKGRASSTDTQYF. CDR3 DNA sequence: TGCAGGGCGAAGGGGCGGGCTTCTAGCACAGATACGCAGTATTTT.

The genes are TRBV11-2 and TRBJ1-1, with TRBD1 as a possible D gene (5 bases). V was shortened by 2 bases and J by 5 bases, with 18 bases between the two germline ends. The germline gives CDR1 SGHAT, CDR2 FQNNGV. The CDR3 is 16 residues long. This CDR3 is CASSLWYRTPSTEAFF. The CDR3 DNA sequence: TGTGCCAGCAGCTTATGGTACAGGACCCCAAGTACTGAAGCTTTCTTT.

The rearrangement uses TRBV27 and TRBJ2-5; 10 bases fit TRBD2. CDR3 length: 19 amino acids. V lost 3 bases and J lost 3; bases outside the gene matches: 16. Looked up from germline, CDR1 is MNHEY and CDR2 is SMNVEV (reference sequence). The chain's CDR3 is CASSFRRLAGEAREETQYF. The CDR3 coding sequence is TGTGCCAGCAGTTTCCGTCGGCTAGCGGGGGAGGCTAGGGAAGAGACCCAGTACTTC.

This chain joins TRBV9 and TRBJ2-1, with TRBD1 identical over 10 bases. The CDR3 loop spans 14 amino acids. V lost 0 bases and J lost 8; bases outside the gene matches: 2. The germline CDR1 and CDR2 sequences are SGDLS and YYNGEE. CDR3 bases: TGTGCCAGCAGCGTAGGGGACAGGGGTGATGAGCAGTTCTTC. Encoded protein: CASSVGDRGDEQFF.

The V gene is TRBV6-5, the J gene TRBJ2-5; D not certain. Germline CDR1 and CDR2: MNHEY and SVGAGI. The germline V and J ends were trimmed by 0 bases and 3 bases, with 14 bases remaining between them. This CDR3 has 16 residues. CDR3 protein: CASSYSDLVIKETQYF. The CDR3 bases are TGTGCCAGCAGTTACTCCGATCTAGTAATCAAAGAGACCCAGTACTTC.

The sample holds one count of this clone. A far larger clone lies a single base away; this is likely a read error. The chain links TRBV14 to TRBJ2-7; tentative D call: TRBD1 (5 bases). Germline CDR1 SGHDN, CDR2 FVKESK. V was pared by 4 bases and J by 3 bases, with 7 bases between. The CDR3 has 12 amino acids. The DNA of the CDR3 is TGTGCCAGCAGCCCCCAGGGCTACGAGCAGTACTTC. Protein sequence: CASSPQGYEQYF.

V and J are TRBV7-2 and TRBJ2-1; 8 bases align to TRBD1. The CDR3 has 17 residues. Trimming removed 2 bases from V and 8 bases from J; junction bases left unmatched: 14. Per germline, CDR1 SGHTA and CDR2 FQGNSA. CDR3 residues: CASSLTPGSHRGDEQFF. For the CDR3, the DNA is TGTGCCAGCAGCTTAACGCCCGGGAGTCACAGGGGGGATGAGCAGTTCTTC.

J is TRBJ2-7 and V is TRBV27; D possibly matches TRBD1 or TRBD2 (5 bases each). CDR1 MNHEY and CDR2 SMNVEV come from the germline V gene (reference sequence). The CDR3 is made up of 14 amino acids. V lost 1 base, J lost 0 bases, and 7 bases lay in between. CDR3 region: CASSLWGSSYEQYF. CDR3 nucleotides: TGTGCCAGCAGTTTATGGGGGAGCTCCTACGAGCAGTACTTC.

The CDR3 DNA is TGTGCCAGCAGCCATCTCCCGGGACAGGGGGCGGCTAATGAAAAACTGTTTTTT. It yields the protein CASSHLPGQGAANEKLFF. This chain joins TRBV4-2 and TRBJ1-4; 12 nucleotides agree with TRBD1. Germline V lookup: CDR1 LGHNA, CDR2 YNFKEQ. CDR3 length equals 18 residues. V lost 3 bases and J lost 3; bases outside the gene matches: 8.